A selection of T cell receptor beta chains follows, all from one sample in a study of Graves' ophthalmopathy and Graves' hyperthyroidism. TCRdb re-analysed the multiplex PCR reads in MiXCR, keeping a single row per CDR3 protein. The top ten hold 3.3% of the sample, which has hundreds of thousands of distinct CDR3 sequences, about 40% seen once. The sequenced sample consisted of peripheral blood. These TCRs come from an adult man with Graves' ophthalmopathy. The CDR3 runs from the conserved cysteine through the conserved F or W. The D gene is left open where the match is weak. For some rows the clone size is stated as once, few or many, or as a class when expanded; others skip it.

D,size,J,V,CDR3,DNA
TRBD1,NA,TRBJ1-5,TRBV20-1,CSARTRGPGDQPQHF,TGCAGTGCTAGAACCAGGGGGCCGGGTGACCAGCCCCAGCATTTT
NA,NA,TRBJ2-7,TRBV12-3/TRBV12-4,CASSLTQVLREQYF,TGTGCCAGCAGTTTAACACAGGTACTTCGCGAGCAGTACTTC
TRBD2,NA,TRBJ2-3,TRBV5-1,CASSSTSGRDTQYF,TGCGCCAGCAGCTCGACTAGCGGGAGAGATACGCAGTATTTT
NA,NA,TRBJ1-1,TRBV29-1,CSVEVSGENPEAFF,TGCAGCGTTGAAGTGTCAGGGGAAAATCCTGAAGCTTTCTTT
TRBD1,few,TRBJ1-1,TRBV6-5,CASRGDRGRTEAFF,TGTGCCAGCAGAGGGGACAGGGGTAGGACTGAAGCTTTCTTT
NA,NA,TRBJ2-2,TRBV7-2,CASSLAGTRELFF,TGTGCCAGCAGCTTAGCTGGGACAAGGGAGCTGTTTTTT
NA,NA,TRBJ2-7,TRBV2,CASSQGTGGASYEQYF,TGTGCCAGCAGCCAAGGTACTGGCGGGGCTTCCTACGAGCAGTACTTC
NA,NA,TRBJ1-2,TRBV20-1,CSARGISWGLGYTF,TGCAGTGCTAGAGGAATTAGTTGGGGGCTTGGCTACACCTTC
NA,few,TRBJ1-6,TRBV25-1,CASSLGGWGSPLHF,TGTGCCAGCAGTTTGGGGGGGTGGGGATCACCCCTCCACTTT
NA,many,TRBJ2-7,TRBV7-9,CASSSPGRTSYEQYF,TGTGCCAGCAGCTCACCGGGACGGACCTCCTACGAGCAGTACTTC
NA,NA,TRBJ1-5,TRBV4-3,CASSQDPMWSNQPQHF,TGCGCCAGCAGCCAAGATCCGATGTGGAGCAATCAGCCCCAGCATTTT
TRBD1,NA,TRBJ2-5,TRBV20-1,CSASRQGAQETQYF,TGCAGTGCTAGCCGACAGGGCGCCCAAGAGACCCAGTACTTC
TRBD1,NA,TRBJ1-6,TRBV12-3/TRBV12-4,CASSLGGTGFSPLHF,TGTGCCAGCAGTTTAGGTGGGACAGGGTTTTCACCCCTCCACTTT